Included here is one TCR beta chain sequence, with context. Its matching antigen is unknown. Collection occurred without any documented infections or immune events in donors. This entry is derived from a study of identifying expanded T cells in peripheral blood. Notes on the study in general: Clone count variance between approximately two-week samples rose with total template count. Over approximately two and four weeks, about 16.4 and 19 clones changed, versus approximately 1.2 between replicates.

CDR3 length equals 18 residues. The ends lost 2 bases at V and 1 base at J; junction bases unmatched: 10. TCRdb's table, derived via immunoSEQ multiplex PCR, lists solely in-frame clones and lacks some. The sample lists tens of thousands of clones; 84% were seen once. The sequence was obtained from a person between 18 and 70 years old in good health. The sample taken for sequencing was blood. This rearrangement joins TRBV23-1 to TRBJ2-3, with 9 bases aligning to TRBD1. TRBV23-1 is placed among ORFs of uncertain function. The CDR3 region is CASSQTVQGAPGTDTQYF. The DNA for the CDR3 is TGCGCCAGCAGTCAAACGGTACAGGGGGCCCCGGGCACAGATACGCAGTATTTT.